This T cell receptor beta chain appears in the sequencing data of a study of shared clonotypes between healthy human individuals. The study, taken as a whole, reports: The study found about 5% of naive CD4 clonotypes shared across a few donors. The expectation was that sequencing depth would affect clonotype sharing among donors. Represented genetic and exposure-history diversity was restricted by having few donors.

The protocol was immunoSEQ multiplex PCR, while the TCRdb copy is restricted to in-frame clones and leaves out a portion. The sample lists around 2.5 million clones, 93% occurring once. Comment on this clone: Its target is unknown.

The germline V gene encodes CDR1 SGHVS and CDR2 FQNEAQ. The ends were cut back, 1 base at V and 1 base at J, with 10 bases in the middle. The CDR3 loop spans 15 amino acids. Sequenced: naive CD4+ T cells from PBMCs. Documented subset: CD45RA+ positively selected. The genes are TRBV7-8 and TRBJ1-1; D not resolved. The source of this sequence is a young man in good health. Some clones in this sample may be carry-over from other donors' samples. The CDR3 sequence is CASSLEAKSNTEAFF. The CDR3 region has the DNA TGTGCCAGCAGCTTAGAGGCCAAGTCGAACACTGAAGCTTTCTTT.